This T cell receptor beta chain was captured by sequencing in a study of T cells in Graves' hyperthyroidism and ophthalmopathy. Germline V gene data show CDR1 as SGDLS and CDR2 as YYNGEE. The CDR3 has 16 residues. The junction had 8 bases not matched to a gene; V was cut back by 2 bases and J by 7 bases. This clonotype was seen a handful of times. What it binds is unknown. Study-wide findings and caveats: Blood shared most expanded thyroid clonotypes above 0.001.

The source material, RNA transcripts, was used to amplify TCR beta CDR3 regions. HTBI primers were the set used in a first-round RT-PCR of the TCR CDR3. Each CDR3 protein gets one entry after TCRdb re-called the multiplex PCR reads with MiXCR. There are 250,000 to 300,000 distinct CDR3 sequences in the sample; less than 15% occur only once, and about an eighth lies in the top ten. The TCR sequence derives from a woman in her 40s with Graves' hyperthyroidism that later progressed to Graves' ophthalmopathy. The sample was blood. The chain uses TRBV9 and TRBJ2-2; TRBD2 matches 10 bases. The CDR3 DNA reads as TGTGCCAGCAGCGTTCTAGCGGGAGTAATCGGCGGGGAGCTGTTTTTT. Translated, it gives CASSVLAGVIGGELFF. The whole variable domain, filled in from reference TRBV9 and TRBJ2-2, reads DSGVTQTPKHLITATGQRVTLRCSPRSGDLSVYWYQQSLDQGLQFLIQYYNGEERAKGNILERFSAQQFPDLHSELNLSSLELGDSALYFCASSVLAGVIGGELFFGEGSRLTVL.